The T cell receptor beta chain under discussion was sequenced for a study of blood T cell repertoires in COVID-19. As originally analysed: Reference gene primer amplification gave estimated nucleated cell counts. Assay used: immunoSEQ multiplex PCR; TCRdb lists only in-frame clones, some missing. Clonal size and the V and J genes are those of that table, whereas D and trimming came from the DNA. The data show under 300,000 clones, approximately 83% seen once. CDR1 and CDR2 from the germline V gene are LNHNV and YYDKDF (reference sequence). The length of the CDR3 is 14 residues. Trimming cost V 0 bases and J 10 bases; bases outside gene matches: 6.

The TCR comes from a woman of 80 years or more with acute or convalescent COVID-19. V gene TRBV15 combines with J gene TRBJ2-1; 7 nucleotides align to TRBD1. Sequencing was carried out using peripheral blood. The CDR3 is CATSREEGAVEQFF. CDR3 bases: TGTGCCACCAGCAGAGAAGAGGGGGCCGTGGAGCAGTTCTTC.